Listed here is a single T cell receptor beta chain. The target antigen is unknown. Different DNA sequences within this sample yield the same CDR3. The protocol was immunoSEQ multiplex PCR, while the TCRdb copy is restricted to in-frame clones and leaves out a portion. Of about 1,500,000 clones in the sample, roughly 96% are singletons; the top ten hold 0.95% to 1.5%. CD4+ cells yielded CD45RA+ naive and CD45RA-negative memory subsets. The data originate from a study of shared clonotypes between healthy human individuals. Per germline, CDR1 KGHSH and CDR2 LQKENI. V was pared by 6 bases and J by 3 bases, with 4 bases of the junction left unmatched. There are 14 residues in the CDR3. General study points: Researchers found naive subsets generally carried larger estimated richness than memory subsets. Sequencing depth was a factor that was expected to affect clonotype sharing among donors.

The sample taken for sequencing was naive CD4+ T cells sorted from blood. The subset: CD45RA+ positively selected. The receptor was isolated from a man aged 25-45 years in good health. The rearrangement uses TRBV18 and TRBJ1-1, with 10 positions matching TRBD1. Here the CDR3 DNA reads TGTGCCAGCTCCAGACAGGGGGCCGACACTGAAGCTTTCTTT. Residues: CASSRQGADTEAFF.